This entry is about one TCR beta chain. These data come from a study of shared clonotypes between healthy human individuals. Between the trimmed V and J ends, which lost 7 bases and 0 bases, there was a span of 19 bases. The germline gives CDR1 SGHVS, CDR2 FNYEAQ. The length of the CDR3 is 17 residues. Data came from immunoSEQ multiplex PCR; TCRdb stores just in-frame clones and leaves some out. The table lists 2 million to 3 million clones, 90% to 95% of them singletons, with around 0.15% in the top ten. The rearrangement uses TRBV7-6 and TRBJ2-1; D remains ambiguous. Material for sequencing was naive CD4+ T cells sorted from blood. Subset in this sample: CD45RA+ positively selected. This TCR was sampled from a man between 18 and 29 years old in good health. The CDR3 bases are TGTGCCAGCACCCCCCAACCCGACGGAAGCTCCTACAATGAGCAGTTCTTC. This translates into CASTPQPDGSSYNEQFF.